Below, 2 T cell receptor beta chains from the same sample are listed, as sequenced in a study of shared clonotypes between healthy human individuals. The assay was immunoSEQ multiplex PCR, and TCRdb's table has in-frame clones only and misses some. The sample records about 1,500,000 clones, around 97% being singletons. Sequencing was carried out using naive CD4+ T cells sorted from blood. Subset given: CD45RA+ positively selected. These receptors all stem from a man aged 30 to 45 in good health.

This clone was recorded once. CDR3 protein: CASSMAGQGRTFEQYF. The CDR3 DNA is TGTGCCAGTAGTATGGCGGGACAGGGTAGGACCTTCGAGCAGTACTTC. The chain carries TRBV19 and TRBJ2-7; TRBD1 matches at 9 bases. Germline V gives CDR1 LNHDA, CDR2 SQIVND (reference sequence). Trimming removed 3 bases from V and 6 bases from J; junction bases left unmatched: 12. This CDR3 is built from 16 residues.

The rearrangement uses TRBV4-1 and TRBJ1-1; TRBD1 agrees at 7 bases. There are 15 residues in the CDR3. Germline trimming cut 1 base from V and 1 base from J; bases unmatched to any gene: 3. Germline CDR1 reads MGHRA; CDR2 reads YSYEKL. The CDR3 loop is CASSQAGQKNTEAFF. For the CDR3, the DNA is TGCGCCAGCAGCCAAGCGGGACAGAAGAACACTGAAGCTTTCTTT.